This TCR beta chain emerged from a study of shared clonotypes between healthy human individuals. Looking at the study overall: Three plates each covered CD4 naive and memory; CD8 naive two, CD8 memory one. Overall study findings and caveats: Shared across a few donors were roughly 5% of the naive CD4 clonotypes.

The study ran the assay at deep level. Sequencing used immunoSEQ multiplex PCR; TCRdb keeps in-frame clones, though not all of them. The sample shows some 2.3 million clones, 80% to 95% of them seen only once. Turning to this clone: Its antigen is unknown.

Germline CDR1 reads SGHRS; CDR2 reads YFSETQ. The V end lost 4 bases, the J end lost 7 bases, and 14 bases lay between the germline ends. The CDR3 loop spans 14 amino acids. Adult Caucasians living in Nashville, Tennessee made up all of the donors. This sequence was found in a man between 18 and 29 years old in good health. Some clones in this sample may be carry-over from other donors' samples. The V and J genes are TRBV5-1 and TRBJ1-4, with TRBD1 as a possible D gene (6 bases). Source material: naive CD4+ T cells from PBMCs. The subset: CD45RA+ positively selected. This CDR3 is CASSPETGSEKLFF. The CDR3 region has the DNA TGCGCCAGCAGCCCCGAGACAGGCTCTGAAAAACTGTTTTTT.